Listed here are 25 T cell receptor beta chains from one sample, sequenced in a study of T-cell reconstitution after alpha-beta-depleted transplantation in children (dated by TCRdb to 2016 to 2018). Taken with the paper, the label for treatment or condition translates to: allogeneic hematopoietic cell transplantation with graft depleted of TCRalphabeta T cells and CD19 B cells. Libraries were made using PCR. The sequencer listed for this sample is Illumina HiSeq 2500. TCR libraries were prepared with molecular barcoding, using unique molecular identifiers to normalize TCRbeta repertoire quantification. TCRdb handled the public reads itself, with Q25 trimming in fastp and clone calling in MiXCR, and kept productive beta chains. All rows with the same CDR3 protein become a single entry with the most common DNA and genes. In all, the sample holds about 200,000 distinct CDR3 sequences, and roughly 6% of those were seen once. Jointly, the top ten make up roughly 4.5% of the sample.

The sequencing here drew on PBMCs, taken before TCRalphabeta/CD19-depleted stem cell transplant. These receptors were taken from a girl under three years old with combined immunodeficiency, due to receive a stem cell transplant.

This clonotype occurred many times. V gene TRBV4-1 combines with J gene TRBJ2-5; D not resolved. Trimming shortened V by 1 base and J by 1 base, and 4 bases separated the two germline ends. Germline V gives CDR1 MGHRA, CDR2 YSYEKL. This CDR3 has 13 amino acids. CDR3 protein: CASSQGVQETQYF. The CDR3, as DNA: TGCGCCAGCAGCCAAGGGGTCCAAGAGACCCAGTACTTC.

This clonotype occurred many times. This rearrangement joins TRBV20-1 to TRBJ2-2; D not certain. V was trimmed by 4 bases and J by 5 bases, leaving 11 bases between them. The CDR3 is 13 amino acids. Germline loops: CDR1 DFQATT, CDR2 SNEGSKA (reference sequence). The CDR3 protein is CSANGGSTGELFF. CDR3 sequence (DNA): TGCAGTGCTAACGGTGGTTCTACCGGGGAGCTGTTTTTT.

Many counts were recorded for this clonotype. The junction shows a germline mismatch at one end, possibly a read error. V gene TRBV20-1 combines with J gene TRBJ1-2, with D possibly being TRBD1 (6 bases). CDR3 length equals 13 residues. The germline V gene has CDR1 DFQATT and CDR2 SNEGSKA (reference sequence). CDR3 DNA: TGCAGCGCTACTAGGACAGCCGACTATGGCTACACCTTC. It translates to CSATRTADYGYTF.

This clonotype was observed at least ten times. For the CDR3, the DNA is TGTGCCAGCAGTTTAGATCCGGCTAGCGTCGGAACCTACGAGCAGTACTTC. It codes for CASSLDPASVGTYEQYF. The rearrangement joins TRBV12-3 or TRBV12-4 to TRBJ2-7; D possibly corresponds to TRBD2 (6 bases). Trimming pared 1 base from V and 2 bases from J, leaving 18 bases between. The CDR3 runs 17 residues.

The chain couples TRBV7-2 to TRBJ2-5; possibly TRBD2 for D (5 bases). CDR1 is SGHTA, CDR2 FQGNSA, per germline. The CDR3 runs 14 residues. Trimming left V 3 bases short and J 1 base short, with 9 bases between. The CDR3 DNA sequence: TGTGCCAGCAGCTTTTTAGCGCTCCAAGAGACCCAGTACTTC. It encodes CASSFLALQETQYF.

This clonotype was seen at least ten times. The gene calls are TRBV6-2 or TRBV6-3 and TRBJ2-1, with a possible D match to TRBD2 (5 bases). Trimming took off 6 bases at V and 0 bases at J, with 12 bases between the two ends. The CDR3 sequence is 15 residues long. CDR1 and CDR2 (germline): MNHEY, SVGEGT. CDR3 DNA sequence: TGTGCCAGCAGAAGAGTGGGGAGCTCCTACAATGAGCAGTTCTTC. This sequence encodes CASRRVGSSYNEQFF.

This clonotype was recorded at least ten times. The chain couples TRBV12-3 or TRBV12-4 to TRBJ1-5; 10 bases line up with TRBD1. The CDR3 sequence is 15 residues long. V shed 6 bases, J shed 4 bases, and the junction held 6 bases outside the gene matches. DNA of the CDR3: TGTGCCAGCAGCTCCGACAGGGGGCGAAATCAGCCCCAGCATTTT. Translated: CASSSDRGRNQPQHF.

This clonotype was detected ten times or more. The chain couples TRBV14 to TRBJ2-1; tentatively, D is TRBD2 (5 bases). V lost 2 bases, J lost 6 bases, and 14 bases lay in between. CDR1 is SGHDN, CDR2 FVKESK, per germline. The CDR3 length is 15 residues. The CDR3 loop is CASSQNFLASNEQFF. The DNA of the CDR3 is TGTGCCAGCAGCCAAAACTTCCTAGCTAGCAATGAGCAGTTCTTC.

This clonotype was seen many times. The genes are TRBV28 and TRBJ2-3; D possibly corresponds to TRBD1 (6 bases). CDR1 and CDR2 (germline): MDHEN, SYDVKM. With 1 base removed from V and 0 bases from J, the gap between germline ends came to 20 bases. This CDR3 is built from 19 residues. The CDR3 sequence: CASSLFSVKGVASTDTQYF. The CDR3 region has the DNA TGTGCCAGCAGTTTATTTTCCGTAAAGGGGGTGGCTAGCACAGATACGCAGTATTTT.

Ten or more counts support this clonotype. The rearrangement joins TRBV20-1 to TRBJ2-5; possibly TRBD2 for D (6 bases). The ends were cut back, 3 bases at V and 5 bases at J, with 16 bases in the middle. This CDR3 contains 14 residues. Germline assignment: CDR1 DFQATT and CDR2 SNEGSKA (reference sequence). The CDR3 nucleotides read TGCAGTGCTAGTTCTGTGGGAGGTGGGGAGACCCAGTACTTC. Its translation is CSASSVGGGETQYF.

Many counts were recorded for this clonotype. This rearrangement joins TRBV12-3 or TRBV12-4 to TRBJ1-2, with D hard to call. V shed 2 bases and J shed 5 bases, with 12 bases lying between them. This CDR3 has 14 residues. The CDR3 spells CASSLNPMGYGYTF. CDR3 bases: TGTGCCAGCAGTTTAAACCCAATGGGGTATGGCTACACCTTC.

The table lists this clonotype with many counts. The rearrangement links TRBV5-1 to TRBJ1-5; D is ambiguous. V lost 0 bases and J lost 7, with 14 bases in between. Looked up from germline, CDR1 is SGHRS and CDR2 is YFSETQ. This CDR3 is 15 amino acids long. The CDR3 loop reads CASSLVREADQPQHF. CDR3 bases: TGCGCCAGCAGCTTGGTTCGGGAGGCGGACCAGCCCCAGCATTTT.

The CDR3 region has the DNA TGTGCCAGCAGCGTAGCGGCGGGGCTCTTTGAGGCCCAGTACTTC. This sequence encodes CASSVAAGLFEAQYF. The chain joins TRBV9 to TRBJ2-5; D might be TRBD2 (6 bases). The CDR3 sequence is 15 residues long. The V and J ends lost 0 bases and 9 bases respectively, with 18 bases between them. The V gene's germline CDR1 is SGDLS and CDR2 YYNGEE.

This clonotype appeared many times. This chain links TRBV24-1 with TRBJ2-3; a possible D gene is TRBD1 (6 bases). The V end lost 7 bases, the J end lost 2 bases, and 15 bases lay between the germline ends. The germline CDR1 and CDR2 sequences are KGHDR and SFDVKD. The CDR3 has 15 amino acids. CDR3 DNA: TGTGCCACCAGCAGGGGCCCCGACCTCACAGATACGCAGTATTTT. Its translation: CATSRGPDLTDTQYF.

This clonotype was recorded at least ten times. V is TRBV6-5 and J is TRBJ2-5, with TRBD2 identical over 9 bases. V lost 0 bases, J lost 0 bases, and 8 bases stayed unmatched. The CDR3 covers 18 residues. From germline, CDR1 is MNHEY and CDR2 SVGAGI. The CDR3 bases are TGTGCCAGCAGTTACTCGTTGCCTAGCGGGGCCAACCAAGAGACCCAGTACTTC. This gives the protein CASSYSLPSGANQETQYF.

In its sample, this clonotype was seen many times. This chain connects TRBV7-2 to TRBJ2-2; D remains ambiguous. The CDR3 sequence is 15 residues long. The V gene's germline CDR1 is SGHTA and CDR2 FQGNSA. The V and J ends lost 2 bases and 5 bases respectively, with 12 bases between them. CDR3 sequence (DNA): TGTGCCAGCAGCTTAATAGCCCGAAGGACCGGGGAGCTGTTTTTT. Protein product: CASSLIARRTGELFF.

In this sample, this clonotype turned up many times. The chain employs TRBV4-3 and TRBJ2-2, with D possibly TRBD1 on 5 matching bases. Germline CDR1 reads LGHNA; CDR2 reads YSLEER. The CDR3 is 15 residues long. V was clipped by 3 bases and J by 1 base, with 9 bases between them. The CDR3, as DNA: TGCGCCAGCAGCCACGGACAATTGAACACCGGGGAGCTGTTTTTT. Its translation: CASSHGQLNTGELFF.

This clonotype came up many times. This chain joins TRBV9 and TRBJ1-1; a possible D gene is TRBD1 (5 bases). V was cut by 0 bases and J by 2 bases, with 11 bases left in between. This CDR3 has 15 amino acids. In germline, CDR1 is SGDLS, CDR2 YYNGEE. The CDR3 protein is CASSVAKGPNTEAFF. The CDR3 DNA is TGTGCCAGCAGCGTAGCTAAGGGGCCTAACACTGAAGCTTTCTTT.

This clonotype has ten or more counts. The genes are TRBV2 and TRBJ2-5; 8 nucleotides align to TRBD1. Unmatched junction bases numbered 4, after V lost 6 bases and J lost 4 bases. The CDR3 is 13 amino acids. Germline CDR1 reads SNHLY; CDR2 reads FYNNEI. The CDR3 DNA follows: TGTGCCAGCAGAGGAGGACAGGGAGAGACCCAGTACTTC. Residues: CASRGGQGETQYF.

Ten or more counts support this clonotype. The rearrangement uses TRBV5-1 and TRBJ1-2, with D possibly TRBD1 on 6 matching bases. Trimming removed 5 bases at V and 6 bases at J, with 14 bases between. CDR3 length: 13 amino acids. Germline assignment: CDR1 SGHRS and CDR2 YFSETQ. The CDR3 DNA reads TGCGCCAGCAGTAGCACGCGACAGGATGGCTACACCTTC. This encodes CASSSTRQDGYTF.

There are a few counts of this clonotype. CDR3 in amino acids: CASSYFSLWKGSYEQYF. CDR3 in DNA: TGTGCCAGCAGTTACTTTAGCCTGTGGAAGGGCTCCTACGAGCAGTACTTC. V gene TRBV6-2 or TRBV6-3 combines with J gene TRBJ2-7; unclear D gene. This CDR3 region has 17 residues. The V end was cut by 1 base, the J end by 0 bases, with 16 bases between. Per the germline V gene, CDR1 is MNHEY and CDR2 is SVGEGT.

This clonotype came up many times. The chain has TRBV5-5 and TRBJ2-1, with D tentatively TRBD1 (5 bases). V was pared by 0 bases and J by 3 bases, with 13 bases between. From germline, CDR1 is SGHKS and CDR2 YYEKEE (reference sequence). This CDR3 region has 16 residues. This chain's CDR3 is CASSLEARTFYNEQFF. The CDR3 nucleotides are TGTGCCAGCAGCTTGGAGGCGAGGACATTCTACAATGAGCAGTTCTTC.

Points on this clonotype: This may arise from a read error, as a much more abundant clone is one base away. V gene TRBV12-3 or TRBV12-4 combines with J gene TRBJ2-2; D may be TRBD2 (6 bases). This CDR3 region has 14 residues. CDR3 coding DNA: TGTTCCAGCCTAGCGCCACCCAACACCGGGGAGCTGTTTTTT. It specifies CSSLAPPNTGELFF.

This clonotype was seen ten or more times. The V and J genes are TRBV7-9 and TRBJ2-6; D gene uncertain. Germline CDR1 is SEHNR and CDR2 is FQNEAQ (reference sequence). V lost 5 bases and J 0 bases, leaving 11 bases between the germline ends. The CDR3 covers 16 residues. CDR3 region: CASSPVPLSGANVLTF. The CDR3, as DNA: TGTGCCAGCAGCCCGGTCCCCCTCTCTGGGGCCAACGTCCTGACTTTC.

The table lists this clonotype with many counts. The chain uses TRBV29-1 and TRBJ2-1; possible D gene TRBD1, 5 bases. This CDR3 is built from 15 residues. V was pared by 4 bases and J by 0 bases, with 13 bases between. Germline V gene sequence: CDR1 SQVTM, CDR2 ANQGSEA. CDR3: CSVGGSSVSYNEQFF. The CDR3 DNA follows: TGCAGCGTTGGGGGCTCAAGTGTCTCCTACAATGAGCAGTTCTTC.